This T cell receptor (beta chain) appears in the sequencing data of a study of T-cell memory formation after mild COVID-19. Study as a whole: Largely donor-specific sequence clusters came from a couple of donors. General study findings and limits: A balance of CD4 and CD8 characterized clones contracting day 15 to 85, whereas later expanders leaned CD4+. A subset of responding clones appeared in pre-infection memory, suggesting cross-reactive memory joined.

After removal of 2 bases from V and 4 bases from J, the junction contained 9 bases not matched to a gene. The CDR3 has 16 residues. Germline values: CDR1 LGHNA, CDR2 YNFKEQ. cDNA libraries for TCR alpha and TCR beta, carrying sample barcodes and UMIs, came from 5'RACE with constant-segment primers. TCRdb reanalysed the 5' RACE reads using MiXCR and keeps one entry per CDR3 protein. The top ten hold over 10% of the sample, which has about 420,000 distinct CDR3 sequences, more than 20% seen once. This clonotype occurred a few times. Its antigen remains unknown. The gene calls are TRBV4-2 and TRBJ2-7; 9 bases agree with TRBD1. This sequence originates from an adult woman who had mild COVID-19 (a few samples of this study predate the infection). Cell type and time point are not known. What was sequenced was PBMCs or a T cell subset sorted from them (not recorded which). CDR3 nucleotide sequence: TGTGCCAGCAGCCAACACCCCGGGACAGGGATGTACGAGCAGTACTTC. Protein: CASSQHPGTGMYEQYF.